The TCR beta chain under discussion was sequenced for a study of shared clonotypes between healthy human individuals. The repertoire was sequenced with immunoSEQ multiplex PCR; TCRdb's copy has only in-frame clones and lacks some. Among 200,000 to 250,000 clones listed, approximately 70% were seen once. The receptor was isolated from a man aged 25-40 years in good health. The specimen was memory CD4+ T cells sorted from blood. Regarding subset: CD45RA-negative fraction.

CDR3 loop: CASRPGQMNTEAFF. The DNA of the CDR3 is TGTGCCAGCAGGCCGGGACAGATGAACACTGAAGCTTTCTTT. The V gene is TRBV6-1, the J gene TRBJ1-1, with 7 bases lining up with TRBD1. The germline V gene encodes CDR1 MNHNS and CDR2 SASEGT. This CDR3 has 14 amino acids. V trimming: 6 bases; J trimming: 0 bases; junction bases outside the gene matches: 4.